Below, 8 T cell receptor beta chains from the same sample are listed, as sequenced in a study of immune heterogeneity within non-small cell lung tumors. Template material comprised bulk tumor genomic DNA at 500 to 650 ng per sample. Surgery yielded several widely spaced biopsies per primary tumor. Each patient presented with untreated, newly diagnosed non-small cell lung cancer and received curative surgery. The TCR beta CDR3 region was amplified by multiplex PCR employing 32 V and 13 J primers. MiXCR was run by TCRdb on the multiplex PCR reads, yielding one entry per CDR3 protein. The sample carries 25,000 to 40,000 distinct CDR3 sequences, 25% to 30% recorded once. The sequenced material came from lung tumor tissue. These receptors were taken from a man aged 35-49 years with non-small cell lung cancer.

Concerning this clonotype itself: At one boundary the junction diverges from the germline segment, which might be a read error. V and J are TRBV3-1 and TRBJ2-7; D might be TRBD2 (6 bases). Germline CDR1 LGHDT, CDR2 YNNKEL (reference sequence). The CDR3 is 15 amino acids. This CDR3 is CASSQASAGPYDQYF. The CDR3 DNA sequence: TGTGCCAGCAGCCAAGCTAGCGCGGGCCCCTACGACCAGTACTTC.

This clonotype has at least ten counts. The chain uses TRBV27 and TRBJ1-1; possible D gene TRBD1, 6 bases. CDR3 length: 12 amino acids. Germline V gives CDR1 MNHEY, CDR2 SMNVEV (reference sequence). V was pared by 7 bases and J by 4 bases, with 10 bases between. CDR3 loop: CASTGAGTEAFF. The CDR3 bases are TGTGCCAGCACGGGGGCCGGCACTGAAGCTTTCTTT.

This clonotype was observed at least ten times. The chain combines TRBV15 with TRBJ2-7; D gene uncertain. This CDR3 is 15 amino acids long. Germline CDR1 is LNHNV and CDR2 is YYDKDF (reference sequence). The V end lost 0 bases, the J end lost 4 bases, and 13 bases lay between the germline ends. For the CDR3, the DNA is TGTGCCACCAGCAGAGATCTAGGCACGTCGTACGAGCAGTACTTC. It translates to CATSRDLGTSYEQYF.

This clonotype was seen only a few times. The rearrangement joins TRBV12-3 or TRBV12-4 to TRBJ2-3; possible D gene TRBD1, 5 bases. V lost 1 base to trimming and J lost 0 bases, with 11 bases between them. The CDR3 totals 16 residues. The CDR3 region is CASSLGVDSSTDTQYF. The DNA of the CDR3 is TGTGCCAGCAGTTTAGGGGTTGACAGTAGCACAGATACGCAGTATTTT.

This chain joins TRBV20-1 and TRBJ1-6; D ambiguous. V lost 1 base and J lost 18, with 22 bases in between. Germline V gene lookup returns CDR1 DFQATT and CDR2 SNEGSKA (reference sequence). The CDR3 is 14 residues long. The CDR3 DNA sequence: TGCAGTGCTAGAGGAGATCCGAGCAGTTTATCCCCCCACTTT. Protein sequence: CSARGDPSSLSPHF.

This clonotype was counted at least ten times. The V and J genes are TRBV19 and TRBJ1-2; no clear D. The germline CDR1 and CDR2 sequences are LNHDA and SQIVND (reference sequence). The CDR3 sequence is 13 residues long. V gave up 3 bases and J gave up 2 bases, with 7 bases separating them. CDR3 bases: TGTGCCAGTAGTATGCCGGGAAACTATGGCTACACCTTC. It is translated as CASSMPGNYGYTF. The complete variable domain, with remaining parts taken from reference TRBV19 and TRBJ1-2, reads DGGITQSPKYLFRKEGQNVTLSCEQNLNHDAMYWYRQDPGQGLRLIYYSQIVNDFQKGDIAEGYSVSREKKESFPLTVTSAQKNPTAFYLCASSMPGNYGYTFGSGTRLTVV.

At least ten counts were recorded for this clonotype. CDR3 amino acids: CASSYSRLATGGYTF. The CDR3 nucleotides are TGTGCCAGCAGTTACTCGCGGCTAGCTACTGGTGGCTACACCTTC. The chain employs TRBV6-5 and TRBJ1-2; D is unclear. V lost 0 bases and J 7 bases, leaving 15 bases between the germline ends. The CDR3 consists of 15 residues. In germline, CDR1 is MNHEY, CDR2 SVGAGI.

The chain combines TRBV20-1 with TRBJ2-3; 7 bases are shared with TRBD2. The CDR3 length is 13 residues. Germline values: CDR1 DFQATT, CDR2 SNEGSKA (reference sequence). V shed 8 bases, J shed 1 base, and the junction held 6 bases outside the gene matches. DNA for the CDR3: TGCAGTATAAAACGGGAGGGCACAGATACGCAGTATTTT. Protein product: CSIKREGTDTQYF.